This paragraph covers one T cell receptor (beta chain) sequence. The target antigen is unknown. The V and J ends lost 2 bases and 4 bases respectively, with 9 bases between them. Germline values: CDR1 MDHEN, CDR2 SYDVKM. The CDR3 has 14 residues. These data belong to a study of T-cell reconstitution after alpha-beta-depleted transplantation in children. The library targeted TCRbeta and was prepared with unique molecular identifiers. TCRdb reprocessed the PCR reads with MiXCR, giving one entry per CDR3 protein. The sample lists about 980,000 distinct CDR3 sequences, around 30% seen once, with 25% to 35% in the top ten. Findings and caveats of the study: Expanded graft clones numbering several hundred reportedly gave rise to alpha-beta T cells about two months after transplant. Newly generated T cells supplied most T-cell counts and diversity one year post-transplant. From surviving recipient T cells and thymic progenitors came the high day-60 TCRbeta diversity observed in some patients.

Source: PBMCs, mostly from graft donor cells, taken 360 days after TCRalphabeta/CD19-depleted stem cell transplant. The chain carries TRBV28 and TRBJ1-5; tentatively, D is TRBD1 (5 bases). The receptor comes from a boy under three years old who had a stem cell transplant for SCID, so the T cells may come from the graft donor. The CDR3 protein is CASSLRDPNQPQHF. The CDR3 DNA is TGTGCCAGCAGTTTAAGGGACCCAAATCAGCCCCAGCATTTT.